These 3 T cell receptor beta chains share one sample of origin, sequenced in a study of shared clonotypes between healthy human individuals. Profiling relied on immunoSEQ multiplex PCR, and the TCRdb table lists in-frame clones only, not all of them. The sample gives fewer than 1.4 million clones, approximately 78% of which show up once; under 0.8% is in the top ten. Specimen: memory CD4+ T cells from PBMCs. Regarding subset: CD45RA-negative fraction. These receptors all stem from a man younger than 35 in good health. Some clones in this sample may be carry-over from other donors' samples.

The rearrangement links TRBV28 to TRBJ2-3; D might be TRBD1 or TRBD2, each matching 5 bases. Germline loops: CDR1 MDHEN, CDR2 SYDVKM. The CDR3 is made up of 16 amino acids. Trimming stripped 1 base from V and 2 bases from J, with 13 bases between. The CDR3 nucleotides are TGTGCCAGCAGTTTATCCTATAGAGGGGTCACAGATACGCAGTATTTT. Its translation is CASSLSYRGVTDTQYF.

The V and J genes are TRBV6-6 and TRBJ1-2; D is unclear. The CDR3 length is 15 residues. With 0 bases removed from V and 8 bases from J, the gap between germline ends came to 16 bases. Germline CDR1 reads MNHNY; CDR2 reads SVGAGI (reference sequence). The CDR3 loop is CASSYSVEGIGGYTF. The CDR3 DNA reads TGTGCCAGCAGTTACTCGGTGGAGGGAATAGGCGGCTACACCTTC.

The rearrangement links TRBV9 to TRBJ2-1; TRBD2 matches at 10 bases. From germline, CDR1 is SGDLS and CDR2 YYNGEE. V lost 0 bases and J lost 8; bases outside the gene matches: 5. The CDR3 loop spans 15 amino acids. The CDR3 DNA reads TGTGCCAGCAGCGTAGTTACTAGCGGGATAGATGAGCAGTTCTTC. Translated, it gives CASSVVTSGIDEQFF. Filled out from reference TRBV9 and TRBJ2-1, the complete variable domain reads DSGVTQTPKHLITATGQRVTLRCSPRSGDLSVYWYQQSLDQGLQFLIQYYNGEERAKGNILERFSAQQFPDLHSELNLSSLELGDSALYFCASSVVTSGIDEQFFGPGTRLTVL.